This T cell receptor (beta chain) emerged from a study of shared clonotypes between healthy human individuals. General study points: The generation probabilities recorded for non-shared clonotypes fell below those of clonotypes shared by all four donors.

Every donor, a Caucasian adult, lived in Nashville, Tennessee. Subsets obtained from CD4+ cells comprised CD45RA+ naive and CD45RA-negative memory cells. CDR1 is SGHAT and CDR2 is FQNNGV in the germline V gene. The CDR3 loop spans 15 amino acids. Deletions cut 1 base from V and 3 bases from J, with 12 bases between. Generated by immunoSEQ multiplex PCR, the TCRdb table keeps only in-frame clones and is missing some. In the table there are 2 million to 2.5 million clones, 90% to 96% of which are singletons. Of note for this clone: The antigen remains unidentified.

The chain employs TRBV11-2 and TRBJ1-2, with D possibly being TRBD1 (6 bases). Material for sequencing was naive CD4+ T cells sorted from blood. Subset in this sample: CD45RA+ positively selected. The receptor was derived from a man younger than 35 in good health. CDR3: CASSLGGRGDYGYTF. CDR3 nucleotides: TGTGCCAGCAGCTTAGGGGGTAGGGGGGACTATGGCTACACCTTC.